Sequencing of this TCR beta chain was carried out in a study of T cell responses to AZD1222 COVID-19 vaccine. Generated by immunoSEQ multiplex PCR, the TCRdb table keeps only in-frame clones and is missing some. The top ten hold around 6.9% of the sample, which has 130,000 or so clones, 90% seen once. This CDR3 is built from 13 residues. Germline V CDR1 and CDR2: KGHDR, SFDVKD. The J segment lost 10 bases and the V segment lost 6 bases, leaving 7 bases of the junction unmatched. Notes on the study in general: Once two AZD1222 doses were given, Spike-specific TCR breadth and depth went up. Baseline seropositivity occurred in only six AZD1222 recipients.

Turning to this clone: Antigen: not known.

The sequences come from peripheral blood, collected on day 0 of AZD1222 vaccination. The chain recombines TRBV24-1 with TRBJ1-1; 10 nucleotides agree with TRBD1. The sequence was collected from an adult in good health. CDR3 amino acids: CATSPGQGSAAFF. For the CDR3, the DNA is TGTGCCACCAGTCCGGGACAGGGGTCGGCAGCTTTCTTT.